This T cell receptor (beta chain) emerged from a study of identical twins. General observations from the study: In zero-insertion analyses, partial confounding could arise from invariant MAIT and iNKT cells.

Using its own MiXCR run on the 5' RACE reads, TCRdb lists one record per CDR3 protein. Here the sample spans 420,000 or so distinct CDR3 sequences, about 18% being singletons. With regard to this clonotype: Its target is not known.

V was clipped by 3 bases and J by 4 bases, with 17 bases between them. Germline V gene sequence: CDR1 SQVTM, CDR2 ANQGSEA. The CDR3 is made up of 15 amino acids. The V and J genes are TRBV29-1 and TRBJ2-3; TRBD2 is a possible D gene (5 bases). The clonotype was recovered from a middle-aged man in good health. Specimen: naive T cells sorted from blood. This CDR3 reads CSVDGSDGWPDTQYF. DNA for the CDR3: TGCAGCGTTGATGGTAGCGACGGATGGCCAGATACGCAGTATTTT.